Sequencing of this T cell receptor beta chain was carried out in a study of cytomegalovirus exposure and HLA in healthy donors. The CDR3 extends over 14 amino acids. The germline V gene has CDR1 SQVTM and CDR2 ANQGSEA. The trim removed 5 bases at V and 1 base at J, leaving 4 bases unmatched. The PCR employed 60 Vbeta primers together with 13 Jbeta primers. Data came from immunoSEQ multiplex PCR; TCRdb stores just in-frame clones and leaves some out. Counted here are 150,000 to 160,000 clones, 70% to 80% occurring once; the ten biggest clones make up around 13%. Notes on the study in general: Indistinguishable V segments, including TRBV6-2 and TRBV6-3, were excluded.

To note about this clone: What it binds is unknown.

The specimen was PBMCs. This TCR was recovered from a man aged 25 to 40 in good health and CMV-seropositive. The gene calls are TRBV29-1 and TRBJ2-2; 7 nucleotides agree with TRBD2. The CDR3 DNA follows: TGCAGCGTTCAGGGAGGGATGAACACCGGGGAGCTGTTTTTT. It codes for CSVQGGMNTGELFF.